The text below deals with one T cell receptor beta chain. Its target is not known. This probably arose from a read error, given a far larger clone one base away. The record originates from a study of regulatory T cells in long-lasting Graves disease. Per the germline V gene, CDR1 is SGHAT and CDR2 is FQNNGV. The CDR3 spans 15 residues. Arm-PCR of CDR3 regions with iRepertoire HTBI primers generated TCR beta libraries. TCRdb re-analysed the multiplex PCR reads in MiXCR, keeping a single row per CDR3 protein. The sample consists of approximately 360,000 distinct CDR3 sequences, about 10% of them appearing once. Stated time point: newly diagnosed GD, antithyroid drugs for less than 3 months. With RNA extracted from PBMCs as input, the TCR library was made. Whole-study results and caveats: It was in persistent disease that TRBV28, TRBJ1-2 and TRBJ2-5 were favored.

A further study also used this sample, focusing on T cells in Graves' hyperthyroidism and ophthalmopathy. This second study says: A first-round RT-PCR of the TCR CDR3 used the HTBI primer set.

The origin of this receptor is a woman between 18 and 29 years old with Graves disease. Source: peripheral blood mononuclear cells (PBMCs), taken at new diagnosis, from a patient treated with antithyroid drugs. This chain uses TRBV11-2 with TRBJ2-3; the D is unclear. The DNA end is more similar to TRBJ2-7, so the J call may be wrong. CDR3 in DNA: TGTGCCGGCAGCTTTGGAGCCTCCCGTGACTACGAGCAGTACTTC. Amino acid sequence: CAGSFGASRDYEQYF.